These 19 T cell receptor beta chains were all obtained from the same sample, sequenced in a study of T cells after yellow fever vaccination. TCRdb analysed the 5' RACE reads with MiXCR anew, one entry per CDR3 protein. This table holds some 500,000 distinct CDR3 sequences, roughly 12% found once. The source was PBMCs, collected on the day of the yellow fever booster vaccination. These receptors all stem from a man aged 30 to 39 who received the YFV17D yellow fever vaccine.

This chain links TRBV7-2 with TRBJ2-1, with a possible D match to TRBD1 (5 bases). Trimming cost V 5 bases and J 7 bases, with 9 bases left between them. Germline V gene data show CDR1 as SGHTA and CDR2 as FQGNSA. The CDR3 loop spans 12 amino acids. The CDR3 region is CASSNDRNEQFF. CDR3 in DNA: TGTGCCAGCAGCAACGACAGAAATGAGCAGTTCTTC.

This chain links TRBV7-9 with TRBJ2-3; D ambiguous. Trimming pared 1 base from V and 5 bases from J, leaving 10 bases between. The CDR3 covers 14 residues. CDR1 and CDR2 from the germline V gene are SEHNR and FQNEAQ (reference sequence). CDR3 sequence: CASSLDGSRDTQYF. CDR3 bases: TGTGCCAGCAGCTTAGATGGCTCCAGAGATACGCAGTATTTT.

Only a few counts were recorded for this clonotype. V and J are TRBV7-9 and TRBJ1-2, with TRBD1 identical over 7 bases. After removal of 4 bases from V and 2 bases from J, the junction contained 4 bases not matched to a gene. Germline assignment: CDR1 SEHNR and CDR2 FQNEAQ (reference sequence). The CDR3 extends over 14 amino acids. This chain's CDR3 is CASSSVQGNYGYTF. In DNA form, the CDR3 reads TGTGCCAGCAGCTCCGTACAGGGGAACTATGGCTACACCTTC.

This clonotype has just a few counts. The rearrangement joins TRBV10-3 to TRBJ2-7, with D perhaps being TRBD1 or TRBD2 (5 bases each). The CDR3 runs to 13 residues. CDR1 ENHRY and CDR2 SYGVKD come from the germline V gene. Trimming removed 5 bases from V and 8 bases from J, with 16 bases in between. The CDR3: CAISRGPPNKQYF. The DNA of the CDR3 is TGTGCCATCAGTCGGGGCCCACCCAACAAGCAGTACTTC.

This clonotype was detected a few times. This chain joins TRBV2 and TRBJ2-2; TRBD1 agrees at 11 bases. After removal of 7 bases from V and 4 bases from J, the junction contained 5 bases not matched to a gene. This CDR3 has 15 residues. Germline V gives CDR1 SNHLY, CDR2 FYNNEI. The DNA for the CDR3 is TGTGCCAGCAAAACCGGGACAGGGGGCACCGGGGAGCTGTTTTTT. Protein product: CASKTGTGGTGELFF.

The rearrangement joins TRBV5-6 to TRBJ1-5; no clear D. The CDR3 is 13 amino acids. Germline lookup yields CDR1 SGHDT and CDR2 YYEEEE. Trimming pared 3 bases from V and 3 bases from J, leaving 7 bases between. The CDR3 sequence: CASSSQNNQPQHF. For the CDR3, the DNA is TGTGCCAGCAGCTCGCAGAACAATCAGCCCCAGCATTTT.

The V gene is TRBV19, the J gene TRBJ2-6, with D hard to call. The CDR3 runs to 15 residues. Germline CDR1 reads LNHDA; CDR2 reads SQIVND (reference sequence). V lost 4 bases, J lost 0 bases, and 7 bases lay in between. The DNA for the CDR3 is TGTGCCAGTAGTACCAGATCCTCTGGGGCCAACGTCCTGACTTTC. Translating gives CASSTRSSGANVLTF.

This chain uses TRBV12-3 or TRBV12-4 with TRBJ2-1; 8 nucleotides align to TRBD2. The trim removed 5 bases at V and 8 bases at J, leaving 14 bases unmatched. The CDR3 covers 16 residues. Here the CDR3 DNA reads TGTGCCAGCAGTGTCTTGGGGCGGGGGGTGCGAGATGAGCAGTTCTTC. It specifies CASSVLGRGVRDEQFF.

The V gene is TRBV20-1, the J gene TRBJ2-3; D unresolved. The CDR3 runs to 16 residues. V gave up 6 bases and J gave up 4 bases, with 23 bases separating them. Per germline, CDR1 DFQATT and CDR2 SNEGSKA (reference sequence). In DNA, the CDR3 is TGCAGTGCAAGACCCGGAGACTCAAACCCCTCAGATACGCAGTATTTT. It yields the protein CSARPGDSNPSDTQYF.

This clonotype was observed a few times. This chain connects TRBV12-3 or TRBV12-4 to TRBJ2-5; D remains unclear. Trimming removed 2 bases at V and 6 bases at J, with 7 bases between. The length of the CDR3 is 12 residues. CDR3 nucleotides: TGTGCCAGCAGTTTATGGGAAAAGACCCAGTACTTC. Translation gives CASSLWEKTQYF.

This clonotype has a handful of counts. CDR3 sequence (DNA): TGTGCCAGCCGACAAAGCTACAATCAGCCCCAGCATTTT. This codes for CASRQSYNQPQHF. The chain recombines TRBV12-3 or TRBV12-4 with TRBJ1-5; no reliable D call. The V end lost 8 bases, the J end lost 3 bases, and 11 bases lay between the germline ends. This CDR3 is built from 13 residues.

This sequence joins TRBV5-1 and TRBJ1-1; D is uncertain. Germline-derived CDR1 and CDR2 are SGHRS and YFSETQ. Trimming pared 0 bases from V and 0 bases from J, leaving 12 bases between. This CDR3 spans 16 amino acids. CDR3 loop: CASSLVGGSMNTEAFF. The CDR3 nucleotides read TGCGCCAGCAGCTTGGTTGGAGGGTCGATGAACACTGAAGCTTTCTTT.

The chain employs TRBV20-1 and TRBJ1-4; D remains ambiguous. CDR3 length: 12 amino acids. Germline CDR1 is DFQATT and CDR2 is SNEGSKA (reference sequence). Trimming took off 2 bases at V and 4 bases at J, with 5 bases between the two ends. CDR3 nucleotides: TGCAGTGCTAGAACGGATAATGAAAAACTGTTTTTT. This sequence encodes CSARTDNEKLFF.

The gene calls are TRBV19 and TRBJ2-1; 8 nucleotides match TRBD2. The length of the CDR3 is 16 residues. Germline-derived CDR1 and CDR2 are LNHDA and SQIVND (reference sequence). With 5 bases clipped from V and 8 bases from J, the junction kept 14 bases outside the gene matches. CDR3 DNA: TGTGCCAGTAGTGTCGGAAGCGGGAGAAATAGCCATGAGCAGTTCTTC. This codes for CASSVGSGRNSHEQFF. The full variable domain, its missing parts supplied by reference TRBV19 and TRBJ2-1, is DGGITQSPKYLFRKEGQNVTLSCEQNLNHDAMYWYRQDPGQGLRLIYYSQIVNDFQKGDIAEGYSVSREKKESFPLTVTSAQKNPTAFYLCASSVGSGRNSHEQFFGPGTRLTVL.

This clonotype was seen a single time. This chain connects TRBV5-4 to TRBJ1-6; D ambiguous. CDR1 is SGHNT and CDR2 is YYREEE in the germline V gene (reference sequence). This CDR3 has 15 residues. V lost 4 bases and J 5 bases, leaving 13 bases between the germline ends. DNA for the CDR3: TGTGCCAGCAGCCCCGCCGGGAGGGATAATTCACCCCTCCACTTT. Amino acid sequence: CASSPAGRDNSPLHF.

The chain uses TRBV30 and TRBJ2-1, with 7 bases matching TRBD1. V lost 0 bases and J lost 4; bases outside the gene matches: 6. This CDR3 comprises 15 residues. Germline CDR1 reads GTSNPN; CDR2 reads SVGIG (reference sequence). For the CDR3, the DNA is TGTGCCTGGAGTGTTTGGGACAGTGGTTACAATGAGCAGTTCTTC. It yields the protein CAWSVWDSGYNEQFF.

The CDR3 sequence: CASSSAGAGVVYEQYF. The CDR3 region has the DNA TGTGCCAGCAGCTCAGCAGGAGCGGGAGTCGTCTACGAGCAGTACTTC. The chain links TRBV5-4 to TRBJ2-7, with 8 bases identical to TRBD2. V shed 3 bases and J 3 bases; nucleotides not matched to a gene: 11. The CDR3 sequence is 16 residues long. Per the germline V gene, CDR1 is SGHNT and CDR2 is YYREEE (reference sequence).

The CDR3 region is CASSSGAGGPSTDTQYF. The DNA for the CDR3 is TGTGCCAGCAGCTCGGGGGCGGGAGGGCCTAGCACAGATACGCAGTATTTT. V gene TRBV7-7 combines with J gene TRBJ2-3; the match to TRBD2 covers 9 bases. Germline trimming cut 4 bases from V and 0 bases from J; bases unmatched to any gene: 8. This CDR3 comprises 17 residues. Germline V lookup: CDR1 SSHAT, CDR2 FNYEAQ (reference sequence).

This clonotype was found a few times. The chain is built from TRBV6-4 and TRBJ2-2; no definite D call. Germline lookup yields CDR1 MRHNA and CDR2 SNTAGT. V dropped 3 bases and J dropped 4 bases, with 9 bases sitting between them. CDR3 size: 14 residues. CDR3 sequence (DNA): TGTGCCAGCAGTGAAGGGCAGTTCACCGGGGAGCTGTTTTTT. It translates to CASSEGQFTGELFF.